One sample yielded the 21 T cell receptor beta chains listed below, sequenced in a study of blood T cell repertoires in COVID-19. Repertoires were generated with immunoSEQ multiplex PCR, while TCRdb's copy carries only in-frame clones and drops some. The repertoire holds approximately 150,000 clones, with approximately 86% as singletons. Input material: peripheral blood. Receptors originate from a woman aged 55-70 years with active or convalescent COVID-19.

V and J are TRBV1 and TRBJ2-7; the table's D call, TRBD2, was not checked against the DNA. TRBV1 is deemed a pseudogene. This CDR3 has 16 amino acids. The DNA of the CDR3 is TGCACCAGCAGCCCTCCCCGGACTAGGCTATCCTACGAGCAGTACTTC. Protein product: CTSSPPRTRLSYEQYF.

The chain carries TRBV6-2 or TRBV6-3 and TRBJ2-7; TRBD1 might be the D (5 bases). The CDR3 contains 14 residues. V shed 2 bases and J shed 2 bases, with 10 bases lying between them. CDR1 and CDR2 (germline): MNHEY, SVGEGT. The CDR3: CASSYMDIPYEQYF. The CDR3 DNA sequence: TGTGCCAGCAGTTACATGGACATCCCCTACGAGCAGTACTTC.

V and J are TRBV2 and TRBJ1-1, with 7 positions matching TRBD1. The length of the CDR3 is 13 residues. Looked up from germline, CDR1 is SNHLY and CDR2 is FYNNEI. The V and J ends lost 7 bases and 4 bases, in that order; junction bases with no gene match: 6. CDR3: CASTADRVTEAFF. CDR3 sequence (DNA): TGTGCCAGCACAGCCGACAGGGTCACTGAAGCTTTCTTT. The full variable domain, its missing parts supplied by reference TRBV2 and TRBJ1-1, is EPEVTQTPSHQVTQMGQEVILRCVPISNHLYFYWYRQILGQKVEFLVSFYNNEISEKSEIFDDQFSVERPDGSNFTLKIRSTKLEDSAMYFCASTADRVTEAFFGQGTRLTVV.

The CDR3 DNA reads as TGTGCCAGCAGCCTCAGCTCTAGCGGGGGGGCTTATGAGCAGTTCTTC. Protein sequence: CASSLSSSGGAYEQFF. V usage is TRBV3-1 (or the pseudogene TRBV3-2) and J usage is TRBJ2-1; the match to TRBD2 covers 12 bases. Trimming took 4 bases from V and 8 from J; bases not matched to a gene: 9. The CDR3 sequence is 16 residues long. Germline lookup yields CDR1 LGHDT and CDR2 YNNKEL (reference sequence).

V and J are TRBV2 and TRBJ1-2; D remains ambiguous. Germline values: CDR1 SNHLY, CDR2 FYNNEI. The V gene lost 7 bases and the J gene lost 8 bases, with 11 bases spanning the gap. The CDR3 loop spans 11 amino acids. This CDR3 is CASTPGSGYTF. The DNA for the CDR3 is TGTGCCAGCACCCCGGGTTCGGGCTACACCTTC. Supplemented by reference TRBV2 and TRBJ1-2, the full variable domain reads EPEVTQTPSHQVTQMGQEVILRCVPISNHLYFYWYRQILGQKVEFLVSFYNNEISEKSEIFDDQFSVERPDGSNFTLKIRSTKLEDSAMYFCASTPGSGYTFGSGTRLTVV.

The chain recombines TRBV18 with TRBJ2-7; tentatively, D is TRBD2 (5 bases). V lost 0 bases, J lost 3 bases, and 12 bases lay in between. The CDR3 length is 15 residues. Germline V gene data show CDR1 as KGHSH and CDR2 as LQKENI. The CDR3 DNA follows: TGTGCCAGCTCACCACCCCGAGGGATCCGCTACGAGCAGTACTTC. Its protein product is CASSPPRGIRYEQYF.

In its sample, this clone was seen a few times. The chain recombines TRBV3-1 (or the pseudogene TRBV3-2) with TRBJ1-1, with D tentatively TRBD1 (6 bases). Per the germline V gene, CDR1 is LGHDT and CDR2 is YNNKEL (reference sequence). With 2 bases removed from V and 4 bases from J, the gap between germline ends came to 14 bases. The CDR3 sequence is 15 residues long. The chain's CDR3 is CASSQHGQKSTEAFF. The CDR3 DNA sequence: TGTGCCAGCAGCCAACATGGACAGAAGTCCACTGAAGCTTTCTTT.

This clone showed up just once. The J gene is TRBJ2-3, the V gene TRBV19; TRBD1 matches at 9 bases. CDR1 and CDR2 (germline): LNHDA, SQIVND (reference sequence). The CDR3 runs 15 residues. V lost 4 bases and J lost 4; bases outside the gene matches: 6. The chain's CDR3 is CASSTDRGGSDTQYF. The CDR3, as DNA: TGTGCCAGTAGTACCGACAGGGGGGGCTCAGATACGCAGTATTTT.

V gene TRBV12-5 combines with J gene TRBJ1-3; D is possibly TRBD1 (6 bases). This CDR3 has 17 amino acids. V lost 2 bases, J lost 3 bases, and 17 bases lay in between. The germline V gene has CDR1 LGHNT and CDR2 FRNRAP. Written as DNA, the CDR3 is TGTGCTAGTGGTTTGTTATCCGGACAGACGGGTGGAAACACCATATATTTT. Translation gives CASGLLSGQTGGNTIYF.

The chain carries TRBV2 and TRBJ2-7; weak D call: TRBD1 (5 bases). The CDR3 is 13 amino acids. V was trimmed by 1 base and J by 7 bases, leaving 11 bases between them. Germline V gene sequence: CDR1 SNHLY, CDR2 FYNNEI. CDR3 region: CASSEEGVGEQYF. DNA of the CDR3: TGTGCCAGCAGTGAAGAAGGGGTGGGGGAGCAGTACTTC.

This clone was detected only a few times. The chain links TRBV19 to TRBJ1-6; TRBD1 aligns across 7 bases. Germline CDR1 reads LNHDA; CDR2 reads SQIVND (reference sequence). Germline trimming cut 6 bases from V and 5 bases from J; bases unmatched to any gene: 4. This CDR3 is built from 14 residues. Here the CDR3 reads CASRGTVDNSPLHF. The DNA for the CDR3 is TGTGCCAGTAGAGGGACAGTTGATAATTCACCCCTCCACTTT.

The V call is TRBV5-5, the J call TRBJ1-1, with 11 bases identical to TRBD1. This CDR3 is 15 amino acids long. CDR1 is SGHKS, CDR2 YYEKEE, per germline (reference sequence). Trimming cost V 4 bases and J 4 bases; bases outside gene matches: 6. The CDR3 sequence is CASSSRDRGTTEAFF. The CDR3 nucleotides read TGTGCCAGCAGCAGCCGGGACAGGGGGACCACTGAAGCTTTCTTT. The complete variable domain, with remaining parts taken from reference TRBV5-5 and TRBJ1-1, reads DAGVTQSPTHLIKTRGQQVTLRCSPISGHKSVSWYQQVLGQGPQFIFQYYEKEERGRGNFPDRFSARQFPNYSSELNVNALLLGDSALYLCASSSRDRGTTEAFFGQGTRLTVV.

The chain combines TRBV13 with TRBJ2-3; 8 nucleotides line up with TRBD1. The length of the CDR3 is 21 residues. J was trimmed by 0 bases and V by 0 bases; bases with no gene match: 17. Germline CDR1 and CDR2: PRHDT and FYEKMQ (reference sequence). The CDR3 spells CASSLGPTPSGTGTSTDTQYF. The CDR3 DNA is TGTGCCAGCAGCTTAGGACCCACTCCCTCCGGGACAGGTACTAGCACAGATACGCAGTATTTT.

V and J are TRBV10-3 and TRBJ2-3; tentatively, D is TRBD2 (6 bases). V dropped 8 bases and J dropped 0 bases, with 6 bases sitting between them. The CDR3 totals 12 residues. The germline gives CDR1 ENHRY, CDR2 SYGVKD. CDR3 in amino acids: CAIGGSTDTQYF. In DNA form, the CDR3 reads TGTGCCATCGGGGGGAGCACAGATACGCAGTATTTT.

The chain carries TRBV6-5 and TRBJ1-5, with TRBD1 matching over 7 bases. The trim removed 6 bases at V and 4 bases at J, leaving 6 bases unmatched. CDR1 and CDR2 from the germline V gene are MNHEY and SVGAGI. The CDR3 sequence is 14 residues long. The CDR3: CASSLRQGNQPQHF. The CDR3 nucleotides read TGTGCCAGCAGCCTCCGACAGGGTAATCAGCCCCAGCATTTT.

The CDR3 loop is CASSLVGQGAQGYTF. DNA for the CDR3: TGTGCCAGCAGCTTAGTGGGACAGGGGGCGCAAGGCTACACCTTC. The V call is TRBV7-2, the J call TRBJ1-2; 12 nucleotides agree with TRBD1. Germline V CDR1 and CDR2: SGHTA, FQGNSA. This CDR3 is built from 15 residues. The V gene end was trimmed by 1 base and the J gene end by 8 bases; junction bases not matched to a gene: 5.

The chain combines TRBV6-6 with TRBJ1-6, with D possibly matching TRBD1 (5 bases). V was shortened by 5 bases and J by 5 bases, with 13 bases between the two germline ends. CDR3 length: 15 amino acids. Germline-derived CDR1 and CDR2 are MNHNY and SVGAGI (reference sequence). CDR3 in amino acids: CASSRGGKNNSPLHF. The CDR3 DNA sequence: TGTGCCAGCAGTCGCGGGGGGAAAAATAATTCACCCCTCCACTTT.

The CDR3 region has the DNA TGTGCCAGTAGTATAGGCCGGGACATCAATCAGCCCCAGCATTTT. This sequence encodes CASSIGRDINQPQHF. The chain employs TRBV19 and TRBJ1-5; D might be TRBD1 (6 bases). The CDR3 runs 15 residues. Trimming pared 1 base from V and 3 bases from J, leaving 10 bases between. Germline-derived CDR1 and CDR2 are LNHDA and SQIVND (reference sequence).

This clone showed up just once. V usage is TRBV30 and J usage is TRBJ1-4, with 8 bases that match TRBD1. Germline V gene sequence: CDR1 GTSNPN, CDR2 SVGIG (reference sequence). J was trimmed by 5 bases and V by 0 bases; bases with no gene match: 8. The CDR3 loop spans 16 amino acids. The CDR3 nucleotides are TGTGCCTGGAGTGTCTCCCGGGACAGGTTGAATGAAAAACTGTTTTTT. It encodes CAWSVSRDRLNEKLFF.

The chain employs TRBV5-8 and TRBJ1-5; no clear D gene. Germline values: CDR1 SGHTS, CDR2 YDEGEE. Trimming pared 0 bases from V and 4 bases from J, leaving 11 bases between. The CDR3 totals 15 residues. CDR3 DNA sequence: TGTGCCAGCAGCTTGGGCACGACGGAGAATCAGCCCCAGCATTTT. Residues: CASSLGTTENQPQHF.

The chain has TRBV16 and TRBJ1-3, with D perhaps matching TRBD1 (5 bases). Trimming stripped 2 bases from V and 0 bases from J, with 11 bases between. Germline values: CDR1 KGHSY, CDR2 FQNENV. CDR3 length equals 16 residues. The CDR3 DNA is TGTGCCAGCAGCCAAGGGGGGTTTTCCTCTGGAAACACCATATATTTT. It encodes CASSQGGFSSGNTIYF.